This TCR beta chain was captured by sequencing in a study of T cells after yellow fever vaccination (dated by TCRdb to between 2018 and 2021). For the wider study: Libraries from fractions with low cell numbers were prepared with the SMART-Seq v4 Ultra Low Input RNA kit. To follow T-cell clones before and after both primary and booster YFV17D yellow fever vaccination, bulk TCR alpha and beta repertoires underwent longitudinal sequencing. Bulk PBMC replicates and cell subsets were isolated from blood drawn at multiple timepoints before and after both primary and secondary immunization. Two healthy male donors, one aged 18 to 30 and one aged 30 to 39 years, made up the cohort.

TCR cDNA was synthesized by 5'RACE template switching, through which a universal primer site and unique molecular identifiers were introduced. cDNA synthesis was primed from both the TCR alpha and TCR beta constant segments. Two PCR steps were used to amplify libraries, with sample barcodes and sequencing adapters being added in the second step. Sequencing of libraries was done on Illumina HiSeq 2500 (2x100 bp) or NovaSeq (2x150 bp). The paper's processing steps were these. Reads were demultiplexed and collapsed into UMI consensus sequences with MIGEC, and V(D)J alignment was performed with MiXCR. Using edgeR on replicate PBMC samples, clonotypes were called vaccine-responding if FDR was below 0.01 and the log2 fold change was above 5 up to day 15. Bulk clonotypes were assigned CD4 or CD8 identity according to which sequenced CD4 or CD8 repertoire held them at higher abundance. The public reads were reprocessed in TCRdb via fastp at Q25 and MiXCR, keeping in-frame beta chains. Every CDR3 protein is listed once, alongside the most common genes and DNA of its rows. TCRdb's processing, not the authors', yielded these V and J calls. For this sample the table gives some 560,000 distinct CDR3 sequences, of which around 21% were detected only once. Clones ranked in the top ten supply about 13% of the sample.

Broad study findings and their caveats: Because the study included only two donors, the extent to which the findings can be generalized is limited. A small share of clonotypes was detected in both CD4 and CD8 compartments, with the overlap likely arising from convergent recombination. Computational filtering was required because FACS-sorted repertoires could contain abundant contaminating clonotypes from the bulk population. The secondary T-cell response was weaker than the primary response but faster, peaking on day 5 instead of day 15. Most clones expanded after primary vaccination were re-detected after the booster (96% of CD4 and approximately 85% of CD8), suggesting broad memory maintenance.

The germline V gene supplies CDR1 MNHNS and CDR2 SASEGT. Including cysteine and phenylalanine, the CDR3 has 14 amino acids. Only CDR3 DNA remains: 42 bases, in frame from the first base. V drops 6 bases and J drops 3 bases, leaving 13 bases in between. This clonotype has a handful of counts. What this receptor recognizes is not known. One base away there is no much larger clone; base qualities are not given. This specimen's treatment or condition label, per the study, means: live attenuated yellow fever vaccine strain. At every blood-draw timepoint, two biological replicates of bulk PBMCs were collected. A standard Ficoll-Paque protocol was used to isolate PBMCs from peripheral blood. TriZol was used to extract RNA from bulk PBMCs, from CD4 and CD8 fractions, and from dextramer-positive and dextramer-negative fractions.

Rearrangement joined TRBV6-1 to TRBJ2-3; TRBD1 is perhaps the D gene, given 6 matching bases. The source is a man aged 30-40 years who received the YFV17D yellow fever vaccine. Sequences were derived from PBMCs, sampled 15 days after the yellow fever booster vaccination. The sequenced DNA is TGTGCCAGCAGCACGAGGGGGAAGACAGATACGCAGTATTTT. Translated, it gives CASSTRGKTDTQYF.